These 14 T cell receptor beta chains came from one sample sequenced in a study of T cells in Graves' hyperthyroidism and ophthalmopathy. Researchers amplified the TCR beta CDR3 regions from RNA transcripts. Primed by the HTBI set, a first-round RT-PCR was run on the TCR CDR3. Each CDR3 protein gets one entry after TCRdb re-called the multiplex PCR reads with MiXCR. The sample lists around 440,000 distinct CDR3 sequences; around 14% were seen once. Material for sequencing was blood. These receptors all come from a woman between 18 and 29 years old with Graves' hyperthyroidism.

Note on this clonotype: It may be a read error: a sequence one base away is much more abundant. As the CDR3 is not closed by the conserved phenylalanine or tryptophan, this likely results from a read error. CDR3 sequence reads: CASSLSRGANYGYTL. In DNA, the CDR3 is TGTGCCAGCAGTTTGTCCAGGGGGGCTAACTATGGCTACACCCTC. The chain combines TRBV28 with TRBJ1-2; 7 bases align to TRBD1. J was trimmed by 0 bases and V by 3 bases; bases with no gene match: 4. CDR1 is MDHEN, CDR2 SYDVKM, per germline. The CDR3 runs 15 residues.

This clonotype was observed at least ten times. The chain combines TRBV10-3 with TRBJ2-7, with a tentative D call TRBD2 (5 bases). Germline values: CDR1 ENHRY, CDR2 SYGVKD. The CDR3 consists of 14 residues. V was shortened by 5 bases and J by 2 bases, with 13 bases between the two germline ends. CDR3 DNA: TGTGCCATCAGTAAAGAGGGCGTCGCCTACGAGCAGTACTTC. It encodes CAISKEGVAYEQYF.

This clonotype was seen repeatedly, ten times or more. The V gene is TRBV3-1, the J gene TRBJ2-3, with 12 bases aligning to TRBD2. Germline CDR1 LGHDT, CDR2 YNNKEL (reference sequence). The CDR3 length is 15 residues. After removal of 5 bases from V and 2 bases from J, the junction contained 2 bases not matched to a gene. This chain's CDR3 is CASSWTSGVTDTQYF. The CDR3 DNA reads TGTGCCAGCAGCTGGACTAGCGGGGTCACAGATACGCAGTATTTT.

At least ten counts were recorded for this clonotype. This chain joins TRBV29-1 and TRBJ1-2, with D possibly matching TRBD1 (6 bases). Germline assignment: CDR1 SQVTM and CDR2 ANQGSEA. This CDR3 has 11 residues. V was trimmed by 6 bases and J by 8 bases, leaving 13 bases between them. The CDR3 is CSVYKGGGYTF. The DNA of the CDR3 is TGCAGCGTCTATAAGGGGGGAGGCTACACCTTC.

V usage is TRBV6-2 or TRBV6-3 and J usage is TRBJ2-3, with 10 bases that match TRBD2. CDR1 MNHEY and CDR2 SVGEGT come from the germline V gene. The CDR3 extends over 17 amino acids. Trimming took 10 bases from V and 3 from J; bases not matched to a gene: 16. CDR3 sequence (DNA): TGTGCCACCCGGATTAGCGGGAGGCCCGATAGAACAGATACGCAGTATTTT. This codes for CATRISGRPDRTDTQYF.

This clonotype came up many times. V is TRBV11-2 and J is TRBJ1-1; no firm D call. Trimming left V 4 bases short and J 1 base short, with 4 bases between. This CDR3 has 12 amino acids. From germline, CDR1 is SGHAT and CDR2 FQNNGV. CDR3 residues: CASSYQNTEAFF. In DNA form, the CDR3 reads TGTGCCAGCAGCTACCAGAACACTGAAGCTTTCTTT.

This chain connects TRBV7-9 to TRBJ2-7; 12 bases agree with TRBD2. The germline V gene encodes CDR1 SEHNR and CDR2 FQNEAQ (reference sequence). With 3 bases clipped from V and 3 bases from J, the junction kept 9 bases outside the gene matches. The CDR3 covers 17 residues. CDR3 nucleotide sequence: TGTGCCAGCAGCTTTGCTACTAGCGGGGGGAAATTCTACGAGCAGTACTTC. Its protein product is CASSFATSGGKFYEQYF.

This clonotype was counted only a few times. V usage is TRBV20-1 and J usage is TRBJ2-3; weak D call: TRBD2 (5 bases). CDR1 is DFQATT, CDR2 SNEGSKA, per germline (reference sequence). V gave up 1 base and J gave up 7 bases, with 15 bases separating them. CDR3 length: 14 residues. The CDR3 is CSARVPGSENTQYF. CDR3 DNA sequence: TGCAGTGCTAGAGTGCCGGGATCGGAAAATACGCAGTATTTT.

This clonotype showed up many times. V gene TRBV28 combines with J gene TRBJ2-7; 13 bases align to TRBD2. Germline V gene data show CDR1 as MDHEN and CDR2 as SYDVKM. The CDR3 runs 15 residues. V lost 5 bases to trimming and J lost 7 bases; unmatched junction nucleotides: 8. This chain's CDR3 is CASSLGTSGVGEQYF. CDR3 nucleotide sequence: TGTGCCAGCAGTCTCGGGACTAGCGGGGTAGGTGAGCAGTACTTC. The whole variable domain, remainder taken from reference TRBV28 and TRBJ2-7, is DVKVTQSSRYLVKRTGEKVFLECVQDMDHENMFWYRQDPGLGLRLIYFSYDVKMKEKGDIPEGYSVSREKKERFSLILESASTNQTSMYLCASSLGTSGVGEQYFGPGTRLTVT.

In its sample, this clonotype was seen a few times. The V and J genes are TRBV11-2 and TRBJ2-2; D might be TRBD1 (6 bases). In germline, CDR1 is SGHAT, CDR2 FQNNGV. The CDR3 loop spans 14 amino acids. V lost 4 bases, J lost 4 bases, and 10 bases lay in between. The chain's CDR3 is CASSSGTSTGELFF. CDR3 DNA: TGTGCCAGCAGCTCCGGGACATCCACCGGGGAGCTGTTTTTT.

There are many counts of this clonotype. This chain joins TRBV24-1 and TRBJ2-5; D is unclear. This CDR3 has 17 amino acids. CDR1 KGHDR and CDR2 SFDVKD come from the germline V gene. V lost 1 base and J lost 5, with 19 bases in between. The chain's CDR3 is CATSDFATGRIVETQYF. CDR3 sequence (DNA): TGTGCCACCAGTGATTTCGCCACCGGCAGGATCGTGGAGACCCAGTACTTC.

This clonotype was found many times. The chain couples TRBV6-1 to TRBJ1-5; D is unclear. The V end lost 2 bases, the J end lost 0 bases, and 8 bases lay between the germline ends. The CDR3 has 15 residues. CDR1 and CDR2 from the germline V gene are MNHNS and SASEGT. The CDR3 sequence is CASSESGYSNQPQHF. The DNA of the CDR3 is TGTGCCAGCAGTGAATCGGGGTATAGCAATCAGCCCCAGCATTTT.

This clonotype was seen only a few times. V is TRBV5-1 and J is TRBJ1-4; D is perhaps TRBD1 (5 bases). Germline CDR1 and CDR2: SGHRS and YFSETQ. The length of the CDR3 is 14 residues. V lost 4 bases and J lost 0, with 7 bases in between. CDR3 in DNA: TGCGCCAGCAGCGAGACAGCAACTAATGAAAAACTGTTTTTT. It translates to CASSETATNEKLFF.

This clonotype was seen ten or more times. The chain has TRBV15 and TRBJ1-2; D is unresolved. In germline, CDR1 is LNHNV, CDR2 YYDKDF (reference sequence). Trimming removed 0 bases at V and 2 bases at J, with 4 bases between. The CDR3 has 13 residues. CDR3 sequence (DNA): TGTGCCACCAGCAGAGATGGGAACTATGGCTACACCTTC. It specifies CATSRDGNYGYTF.